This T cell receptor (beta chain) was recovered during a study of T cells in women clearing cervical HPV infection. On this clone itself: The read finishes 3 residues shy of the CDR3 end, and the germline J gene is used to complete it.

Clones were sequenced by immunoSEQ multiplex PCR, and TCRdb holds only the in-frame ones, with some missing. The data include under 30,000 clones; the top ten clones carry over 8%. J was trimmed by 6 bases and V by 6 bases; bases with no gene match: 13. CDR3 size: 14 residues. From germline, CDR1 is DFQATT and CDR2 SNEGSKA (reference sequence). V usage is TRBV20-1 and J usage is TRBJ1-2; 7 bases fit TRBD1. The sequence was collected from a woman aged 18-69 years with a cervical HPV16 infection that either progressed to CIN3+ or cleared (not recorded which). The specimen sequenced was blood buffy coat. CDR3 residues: CSASGQAGEHGYTF. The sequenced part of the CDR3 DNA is TGCAGTGCCTCCGGACAGGCCGGTGAACATGGC.